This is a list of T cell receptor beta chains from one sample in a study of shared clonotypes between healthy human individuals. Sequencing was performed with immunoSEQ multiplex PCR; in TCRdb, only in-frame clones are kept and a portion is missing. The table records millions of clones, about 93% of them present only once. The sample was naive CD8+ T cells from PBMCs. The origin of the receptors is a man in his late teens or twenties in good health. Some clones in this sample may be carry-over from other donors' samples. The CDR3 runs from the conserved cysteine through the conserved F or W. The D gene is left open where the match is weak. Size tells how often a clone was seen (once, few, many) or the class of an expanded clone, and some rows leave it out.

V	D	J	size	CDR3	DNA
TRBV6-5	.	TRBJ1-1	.	CASSYSRYTEAFF	TGTGCCAGCAGTTACTCGAGGTACACTGAAGCTTTCTTT
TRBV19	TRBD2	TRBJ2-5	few	CASSPSTSGRDKEYF	TGTGCCAGTAGTCCTTCGACTAGCGGGAGGGATAAGGAGTACTTC
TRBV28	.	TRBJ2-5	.	CASSRTPKYKEEETQYF	TGTGCCAGCAGCCGCACACCAAAATATAAAGAGGAAGAGACCCAGTACTTC
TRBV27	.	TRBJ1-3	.	CASGSGNTIYF	TGTGCCAGCGGCTCTGGAAACACCATATATTTT
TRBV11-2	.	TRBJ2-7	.	CASSPRGAVHYEQYF	TGTGCCAGCAGCCCTAGAGGGGCAGTACACTACGAGCAGTACTTC
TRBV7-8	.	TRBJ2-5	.	CASSLGLGTGRETQYF	TGTGCCAGCAGCTTAGGTCTAGGAACAGGGCGAGAGACCCAGTACTTC
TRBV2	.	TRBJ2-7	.	CASVRDPGEQYF	TGTGCCAGCGTCAGGGACCCCGGCGAGCAGTACTTC
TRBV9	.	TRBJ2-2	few	CASSASSGELFF	TGTGCCAGCAGCGCCAGCTCCGGGGAGCTGTTTTTT
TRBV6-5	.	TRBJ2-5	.	CASSYSKRGETQYF	TGTGCCAGCAGTTACTCGAAGAGGGGAGAGACCCAGTACTTC
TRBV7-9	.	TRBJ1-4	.	CASSLPSWGEKLFF	TGTGCCAGCAGCTTACCTTCGTGGGGAGAAAAACTGTTTTTT
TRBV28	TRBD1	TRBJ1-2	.	CASTPFSIPGGYGYTF	TGTGCCAGCACCCCCTTTTCTATACCAGGGGGGTATGGCTACACCTTC
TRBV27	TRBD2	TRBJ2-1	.	CATGTRSYNEQFF	TGTGCTACCGGGACTAGGTCCTACAATGAGCAGTTCTTC
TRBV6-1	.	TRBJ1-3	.	CASSEFGESGNTIYF	TGTGCCAGCAGTGAATTCGGGGAATCTGGAAACACCATATATTTT
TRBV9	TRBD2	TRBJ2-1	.	CASSVASGGREQFF	TGTGCCAGCAGCGTAGCCAGCGGGGGCCGTGAGCAGTTCTTC
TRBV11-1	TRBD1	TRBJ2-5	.	CASSLGRGHLQETQYF	TGTGCCAGCAGCTTGGGCAGGGGGCACCTTCAAGAGACCCAGTACTTC
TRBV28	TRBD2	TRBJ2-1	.	CASSGAGGPLEQFF	TGTGCCAGCAGTGGAGCGGGAGGGCCTCTTGAGCAGTTCTTC
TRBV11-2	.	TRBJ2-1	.	CASSLRGPGVDEQFF	TGTGCCAGCAGCCTCAGGGGCCCAGGAGTTGATGAGCAGTTCTTC
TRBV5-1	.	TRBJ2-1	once	CASSLWEYGGAEVYNEQFF	TGCGCCAGCAGCTTGTGGGAGTACGGTGGCGCGGAAGTATACAATGAGCAGTTCTTC
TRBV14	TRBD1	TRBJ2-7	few	CASSQDRGYEQYF	TGTGCCAGCAGCCAGGACAGGGGCTACGAGCAGTACTTC
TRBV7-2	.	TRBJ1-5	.	CASSLVGRGPQHF	TGTGCCAGCAGCTTAGTCGGAAGAGGGCCCCAGCATTTT
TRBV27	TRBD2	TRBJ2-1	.	CASSFSSGLAGHEQFF	TGTGCCAGCAGTTTTTCGTCTGGACTAGCGGGTCATGAGCAGTTCTTC
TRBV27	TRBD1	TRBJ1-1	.	CASSGTGGRATEAFF	TGTGCCAGCTCCGGGACAGGGGGCCGGGCTACTGAAGCTTTCTTT
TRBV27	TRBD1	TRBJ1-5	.	CASGHTGANQPQHF	TGTGCCAGCGGGCACACAGGGGCAAATCAGCCCCAGCATTTT
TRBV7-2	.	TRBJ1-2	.	CASSLTPGRGRYYGYTF	TGTGCCAGCAGCTTAACCCCTGGCAGGGGACGTTACTATGGCTACACCTTC
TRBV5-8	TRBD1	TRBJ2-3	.	CASSYLTGGTDTQYF	TGTGCCAGCAGCTATTTAACAGGGGGCACAGATACGCAGTATTTT
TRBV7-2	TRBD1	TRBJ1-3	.	CASSLEDRVSGNTIYF	TGTGCCAGCAGCTTAGAGGACAGGGTGAGCGGAAACACCATATATTTT
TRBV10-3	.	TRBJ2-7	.	CAISDTSYEQYF	TGTGCCATCAGTGATACATCCTACGAGCAGTACTTC
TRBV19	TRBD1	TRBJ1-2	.	CASSLRQGAIENYGYTF	TGTGCCAGTAGTCTCAGACAGGGGGCCATCGAAAACTATGGCTACACCTTC
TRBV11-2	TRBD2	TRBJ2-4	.	CASSPSAGTSGSDIQYF	TGTGCCAGCAGCCCCTCGGCCGGGACTAGCGGGAGTGACATTCAGTACTTC
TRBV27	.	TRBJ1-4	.	CASSLQGLGEKLFF	TGTGCCAGCAGCCTACAGGGCCTGGGTGAAAAACTGTTTTTT
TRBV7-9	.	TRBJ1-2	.	CASSSGNYGYTF	TGTGCCAGCAGTTCAGGGAACTATGGCTACACCTTC
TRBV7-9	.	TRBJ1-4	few	CASSPSAFNEKLFF	TGTGCCAGCAGCCCGAGTGCGTTTAATGAAAAACTGTTTTTT
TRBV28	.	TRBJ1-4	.	CASSLSEGEKLFF	TGTGCCAGCAGTTTATCGGAGGGGGAAAAACTGTTTTTT
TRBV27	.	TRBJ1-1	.	CASSPYLATRAFF	TGTGCCAGCAGTCCATACCTTGCAACGAGAGCTTTCTTT
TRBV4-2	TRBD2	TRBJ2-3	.	CASSPRTGLAGGPRRTDTQYF	TGTGCCAGCAGCCCCCGGACAGGACTAGCGGGAGGGCCGCGCAGAACAGATACGCAGTATTTT
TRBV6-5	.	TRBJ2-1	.	CASSPGGNEQFF	TGTGCCAGCAGCCCCGGGGGCAATGAGCAGTTCTTC
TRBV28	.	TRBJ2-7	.	CASSWTPPYEQYF	TGTGCCAGCAGCTGGACACCCCCCTACGAGCAGTACTTC
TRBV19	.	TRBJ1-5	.	CASSIVWGSGNQPQHF	TGTGCCAGTAGTATAGTGTGGGGTTCGGGCAATCAGCCCCAGCATTTT
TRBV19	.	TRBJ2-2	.	CASSISAVINTGELFF	TGTGCCAGTAGTATATCGGCGGTTATAAACACCGGGGAGCTGTTTTTT
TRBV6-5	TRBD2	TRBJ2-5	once	CASSSGGPQETQYF	TGTGCCAGCAGCTCGGGAGGGCCCCAAGAGACCCAGTACTTC
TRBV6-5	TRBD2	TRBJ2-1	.	CASRDGLDYPFF	TGTGCCAGCAGAGACGGACTAGACTACCCGTTCTTC
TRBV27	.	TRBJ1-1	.	CASSSPGTEAFF	TGTGCCAGCAGTTCCCCCGGCACTGAAGCTTTCTTT